Listed below are T cell receptor beta chains from one sample, sequenced in a study of cytomegalovirus exposure and HLA in healthy donors. Assay used: immunoSEQ multiplex PCR; TCRdb lists only in-frame clones, some missing. The sample carries approximately 37,000 clones, about 80% recorded once. The source material was PBMCs. The receptors were sampled from a male donor in good health and CMV-seronegative. The CDR3 runs from the conserved cysteine through the conserved F or W. The order of the fields is D gene, CDR3 length, clone size, V gene, J gene, CDR3 protein, CDR3 DNA. A D gene is named only where the DNA matches it firmly. Size tells how often a clone was seen (once, few, many) or the class of an expanded clone, and some rows leave it out.

d_gene: TRBD1; len: 17; abundance: .; v_gene: TRBV18; j_gene: TRBJ1-1; CDR3aa: CASSPQTPDRGITEAFF; CDR3nt: TGTGCCAGCTCACCGCAAACTCCGGACAGGGGAATCACTGAAGCTTTCTTT
d_gene: .; len: 14; abundance: few; v_gene: TRBV28; j_gene: TRBJ1-1; CDR3aa: CASSETVGNTEAFF; CDR3nt: TGTGCCAGCAGTGAGACAGTGGGGAACACTGAAGCTTTCTTT
d_gene: .; len: 13; abundance: once; v_gene: TRBV30; j_gene: TRBJ1-5; CDR3aa: CAWTTGWGQPQHF; CDR3nt: TGTGCCTGGACTACGGGGTGGGGTCAGCCCCAGCATTTT
d_gene: .; len: 13; abundance: few; v_gene: TRBV7-2; j_gene: TRBJ1-4; CDR3aa: CASSLDGGKKLFF; CDR3nt: TGTGCCAGCAGCTTAGATGGCGGTAAAAAACTGTTTTTT
d_gene: .; len: 13; abundance: .; v_gene: TRBV18; j_gene: TRBJ2-7; CDR3aa: CASSPGEAYEQYF; CDR3nt: TGTGCCAGCTCACCAGGGGAGGCCTACGAGCAGTACTTC
d_gene: .; len: 13; abundance: few; v_gene: TRBV5-1; j_gene: TRBJ2-5; CDR3aa: CASSLELVETQYF; CDR3nt: TGCGCCAGCAGCTTGGAATTAGTAGAGACCCAGTACTTC
d_gene: TRBD1; len: 14; abundance: .; v_gene: TRBV28; j_gene: TRBJ1-5; CDR3aa: CASRMTGGNQPQHF; CDR3nt: TGTGCCAGCAGGATGACAGGGGGCAATCAGCCCCAGCATTTT
d_gene: TRBD2; len: 17; abundance: .; v_gene: TRBV4-1; j_gene: TRBJ2-5; CDR3aa: CASSPGLAGGIRETQYF; CDR3nt: TGCGCCAGCAGCCCGGGACTAGCGGGGGGCATCCGGGAGACCCAGTACTTC
d_gene: .; len: 15; abundance: .; v_gene: TRBV5-8; j_gene: TRBJ1-5; CDR3aa: CASRKRYSSNQPQHF; CDR3nt: TGTGCCAGCAGGAAGAGGTATTCTAGCAATCAGCCCCAGCATTTT
d_gene: .; len: 14; abundance: .; v_gene: TRBV5-1; j_gene: TRBJ1-4; CDR3aa: CASSLLQYSEKLFF; CDR3nt: TGCGCCAGCAGCTTGTTACAGTACTCTGAAAAACTGTTTTTT
d_gene: TRBD1; len: 14; abundance: few; v_gene: TRBV7-2; j_gene: TRBJ1-2; CDR3aa: CASSKTGGAYGYTF; CDR3nt: TGTGCCAGCAGCAAGACAGGGGGTGCCTATGGCTACACCTTC
d_gene: .; len: 13; abundance: .; v_gene: TRBV11-2; j_gene: TRBJ1-1; CDR3aa: CASSLEGGTEAFF; CDR3nt: TGTGCCAGCAGCTTAGAGGGGGGCACTGAAGCTTTCTTT
d_gene: .; len: 13; abundance: .; v_gene: TRBV6-5; j_gene: TRBJ1-2; CDR3aa: CASRLDSNYGYTF; CDR3nt: TGTGCCAGCAGGCTCGACAGTAACTATGGCTACACCTTC
d_gene: .; len: 14; abundance: .; v_gene: TRBV5-1; j_gene: TRBJ1-1; CDR3aa: CASSLSGGNTEAFF; CDR3nt: TGCGCCAGCAGCTTGTCCGGCGGGAACACTGAAGCTTTCTTT
d_gene: TRBD1; len: 17; abundance: .; v_gene: TRBV4-1; j_gene: TRBJ1-4; CDR3aa: CASSQAFGTGYNEKLFF; CDR3nt: TGCGCCAGCAGCCAAGCCTTCGGGACAGGGTATAATGAAAAACTGTTTTTT
d_gene: .; len: 15; abundance: .; v_gene: TRBV11-2; j_gene: TRBJ1-2; CDR3aa: CASSLDSRSNYGYTF; CDR3nt: TGTGCCAGCAGCTTAGATTCCCGGTCTAACTATGGCTACACCTTC
d_gene: TRBD1; len: 16; abundance: .; v_gene: TRBV25-1; j_gene: TRBJ2-7; CDR3aa: CASSAGGGTGGSEQYF; CDR3nt: TGTGCCAGCAGTGCCGGGGGGGGGACAGGGGGCTCCGAGCAGTACTTC
d_gene: .; len: 15; abundance: .; v_gene: TRBV29-1; j_gene: TRBJ2-6; CDR3aa: CSVEEGVSGANVLTF; CDR3nt: TGCAGCGTTGAAGAAGGGGTTTCTGGGGCCAACGTCCTGACTTTC
d_gene: .; len: 15; abundance: .; v_gene: TRBV7-2; j_gene: TRBJ1-2; CDR3aa: CASSAPNWSSYGYTF; CDR3nt: TGTGCCAGCAGCGCTCCCAACTGGTCTAGCTATGGCTACACCTTC
d_gene: TRBD1; len: 16; abundance: .; v_gene: TRBV7-8; j_gene: TRBJ1-1; CDR3aa: CASSKPSTGVNTEAFF; CDR3nt: TGTGCCAGCAGCAAACCCTCGACAGGGGTGAACACTGAAGCTTTCTTT
d_gene: .; len: 12; abundance: .; v_gene: TRBV7-2; j_gene: TRBJ1-6; CDR3aa: CASSLGTELLHF; CDR3nt: TGTGCCAGCAGCTTAGGGACAGAACTCCTCCACTTT
d_gene: TRBD2; len: 16; abundance: .; v_gene: TRBV6-4; j_gene: TRBJ2-3; CDR3aa: CASSDGSSGGADTQYF; CDR3nt: TGTGCCAGCAGTGACGGATCTAGCGGGGGGGCAGATACGCAGTATTTT
d_gene: .; len: 17; abundance: few; v_gene: TRBV6-1; j_gene: TRBJ1-2; CDR3aa: CASSEGSGPQPRLGYTF; CDR3nt: TGTGCCAGCAGTGAAGGGTCGGGTCCCCAGCCCCGCCTGGGCTACACCTTC
d_gene: TRBD1; len: 13; abundance: .; v_gene: TRBV7-3; j_gene: TRBJ1-1; CDR3aa: CASSLSRGAEAFF; CDR3nt: TGTGCCAGCAGCTTATCCAGGGGGGCTGAAGCTTTCTTT